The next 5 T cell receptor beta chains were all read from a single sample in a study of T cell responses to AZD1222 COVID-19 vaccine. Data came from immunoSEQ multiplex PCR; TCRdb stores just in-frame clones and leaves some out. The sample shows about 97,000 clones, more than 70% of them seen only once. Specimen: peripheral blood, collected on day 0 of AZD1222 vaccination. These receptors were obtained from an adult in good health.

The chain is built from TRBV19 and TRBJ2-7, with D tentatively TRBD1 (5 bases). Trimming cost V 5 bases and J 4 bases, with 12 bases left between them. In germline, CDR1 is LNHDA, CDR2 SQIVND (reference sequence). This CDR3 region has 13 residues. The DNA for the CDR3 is TGTGCCAGTAGTGCGACAGACTTATACGAGCAGTACTTC. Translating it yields CASSATDLYEQYF.

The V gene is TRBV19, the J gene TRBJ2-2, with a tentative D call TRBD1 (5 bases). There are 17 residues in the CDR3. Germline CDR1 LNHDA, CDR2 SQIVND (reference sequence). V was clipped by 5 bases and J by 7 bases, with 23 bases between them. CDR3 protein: CASSRPTAESLVGELFF. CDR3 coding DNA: TGTGCCAGTAGTCGCCCGACAGCAGAGTCTTTAGTCGGGGAGCTGTTTTTT.

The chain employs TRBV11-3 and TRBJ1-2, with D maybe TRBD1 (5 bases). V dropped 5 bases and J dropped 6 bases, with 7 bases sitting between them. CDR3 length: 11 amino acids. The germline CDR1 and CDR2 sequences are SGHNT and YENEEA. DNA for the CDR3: TGTGCCAGCAGCACCAGGGATGGCTACACCTTC. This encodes CASSTRDGYTF. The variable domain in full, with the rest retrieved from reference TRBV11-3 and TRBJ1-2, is EAGVVQSPRYKIIEKKQPVAFWCNPISGHNTLYWYLQNLGQGPELLIRYENEEAVDDSQLPKDRFSAERLKGVDSTLKIQPAELGDSAVYLCASSTRDGYTFGSGTRLTVV.

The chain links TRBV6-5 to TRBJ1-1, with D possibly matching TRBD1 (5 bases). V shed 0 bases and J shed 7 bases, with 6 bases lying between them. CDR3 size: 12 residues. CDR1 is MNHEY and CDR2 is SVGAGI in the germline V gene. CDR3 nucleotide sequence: TGTGCCAGCAGTTACTCTACAGGTGAAGCTTTCTTT. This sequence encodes CASSYSTGEAFF.

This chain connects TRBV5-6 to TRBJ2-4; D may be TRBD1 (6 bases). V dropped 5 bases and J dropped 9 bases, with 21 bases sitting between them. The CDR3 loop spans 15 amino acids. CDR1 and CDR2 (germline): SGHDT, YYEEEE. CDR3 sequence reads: CASRASPTLGGIQYF. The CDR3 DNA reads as TGTGCCAGCAGGGCGTCCCCGACCCTAGGGGGCATTCAGTACTTC.